This TCR beta chain was documented in a study of control samples from healthy donors and cancer patients. This CDR3 region has 16 residues. The V end was cut by 0 bases, the J end by 0 bases, with 10 bases between. CDR1 is SGHRS, CDR2 YFSETQ, per germline. Measured with immunoSEQ multiplex PCR; TCRdb has only the in-frame clones, and not every one. The sample includes 150,000 to 200,000 clones, roughly 94% of them seen just once. Sequences were obtained from blood. This TCR derives from a woman aged 18-29 years in good health. V is TRBV5-1 and J is TRBJ1-5; D is undetermined. CDR3 protein: CASSLDPADSNQPQHF. The CDR3 coding sequence is TGCGCCAGCAGCTTGGACCCAGCAGATAGCAATCAGCCCCAGCATTTT. The full variable domain, with the rest looked up from reference TRBV5-1 and TRBJ1-5, is KAGVTQTPRYLIKTRGQQVTLSCSPISGHRSVSWYQQTPGQGLQFLFEYFSETQRNKGNFPGRFSGRQFSNSRSEMNVSTLELGDSALYLCASSLDPADSNQPQHFGDGTRLSIL.